The 3 T cell receptor beta chains presented below share a single source sample, sequenced in a study of cytomegalovirus exposure and HLA in healthy donors. The primer mix had 60 Vbeta and 13 Jbeta primers. TCRdb's copy holds only in-frame clones and misses some; the assay was immunoSEQ multiplex PCR. The sample holds 100,000 to 150,000 clones; around 76% are singletons and the top ten take around 2%. Sequenced sample: PBMCs. These receptors were taken from a woman between 45 and 65 years old in good health and CMV-seronegative.

The chain couples TRBV30 to TRBJ2-2; weak D call: TRBD2 (5 bases). Trimming removed 0 bases from V and 3 bases from J, with 11 bases in between. The germline CDR1 and CDR2 sequences are GTSNPN and SVGIG (reference sequence). The CDR3 length is 15 residues. CDR3 amino acids: CAWSVRLRDTGELFF. In nucleotides, the CDR3 is TGTGCCTGGAGTGTACGGTTGAGGGACACCGGGGAGCTGTTTTTT.

This clone was picked up one time. This chain uses TRBV5-1 with TRBJ2-5; tentatively, D is TRBD2 (6 bases). Per the germline V gene, CDR1 is SGHRS and CDR2 is YFSETQ. V was cut by 1 base and J by 5 bases, with 12 bases left in between. There are 14 residues in the CDR3. This chain's CDR3 is CASSLNRGGETQYF. In nucleotides, the CDR3 is TGCGCCAGCAGCTTGAACAGAGGAGGGGAGACCCAGTACTTC.

The rearrangement uses TRBV4-3 and TRBJ1-2, with D possibly matching TRBD1 (6 bases). CDR3 length: 16 amino acids. Trimming took off 3 bases at V and 1 base at J, with 15 bases between the two ends. CDR1 and CDR2 (germline): LGHNA, YSLEER. The CDR3 here is CASSHVEDSSNYGYTF. CDR3 bases: TGCGCCAGCAGCCACGTCGAGGACAGCAGTAACTATGGCTACACCTTC.